The 8 T cell receptor beta chains given below trace back to one sample, sequenced in a study of shared clonotypes between healthy human individuals. This table comes from immunoSEQ multiplex PCR, and its TCRdb copy is limited to in-frame clones, with some not included. The sample holds fewer than 400,000 clones, around 67% seen once. The sample comprised memory CD4+ T cells sorted from blood. Subset here: CD45RA-negative fraction. Receptor source: a man aged 25-45 years in good health.

The chain joins TRBV10-3 to TRBJ2-3, with TRBD2 matching over 14 bases. V shed 3 bases, J shed 1 base, and the junction held 15 bases outside the gene matches. Germline V gene data show CDR1 as ENHRY and CDR2 as SYGVKD. The CDR3 length is 21 residues. The CDR3 sequence is CAISDLGTSGRPLGGTDTQYF. The CDR3 DNA follows: TGTGCCATCAGTGATCTTGGGACTAGCGGGAGACCCCTTGGGGGCACAGATACGCAGTATTTT.

In its sample, this clone was seen a few times. V gene TRBV2 combines with J gene TRBJ1-5; D is ambiguous. The CDR3 has 13 residues. Germline assignment: CDR1 SNHLY and CDR2 FYNNEI. V was pared by 3 bases and J by 4 bases, with 7 bases between. The CDR3 here is CASSENRNQPQHF. The CDR3 DNA reads TGTGCCAGCAGTGAGAACAGAAATCAGCCCCAGCATTTT.

The V call is TRBV18, the J call TRBJ2-1; weak D call: TRBD1 (8 bases). The ends were cut back, 2 bases at V and 6 bases at J, with 14 bases in the middle. CDR1 KGHSH and CDR2 LQKENI come from the germline V gene. This CDR3 has 15 amino acids. Written as DNA, the CDR3 is TGTGCCAGCTCACCAGAACAGGGGGGGTCCAATGAGCAGTTCTTC. Its protein is CASSPEQGGSNEQFF.

This clone was seen more than once but under ten times. The V gene is TRBV4-1, the J gene TRBJ2-2; TRBD2 aligns across 12 bases. Germline CDR1 reads MGHRA; CDR2 reads YSYEKL. CDR3 length: 15 residues. Trimming removed 4 bases from V and 7 bases from J; junction bases left unmatched: 4. The CDR3 here is CASSPGLAGSGELFF. CDR3 nucleotide sequence: TGCGCCAGCAGCCCCGGACTAGCGGGAAGCGGGGAGCTGTTTTTT.

This clone turned up a few times. V usage is TRBV6-1 and J usage is TRBJ2-2; no firm D call. The CDR3 sequence is 14 residues long. The V gene's germline CDR1 is MNHNS and CDR2 SASEGT. V shed 0 bases and J shed 7 bases, with 9 bases lying between them. The DNA for the CDR3 is TGTGCCAGCAGTGAAGCGCGGAGCTACGGGGAGCTGTTTTTT. Residues: CASSEARSYGELFF.

This sequence joins TRBV7-6 and TRBJ1-4, with D possibly being TRBD1 (5 bases). Germline V lookup: CDR1 SGHVS, CDR2 FNYEAQ. This CDR3 region has 15 residues. V was clipped by 3 bases and J by 6 bases, with 14 bases between them. CDR3 amino acids: CASSLQGRSDEKLFF. CDR3 nucleotide sequence: TGTGCCAGCAGCTTGCAGGGCCGCTCAGATGAAAAACTGTTTTTT.

This clone was seen only a few times. This chain's CDR3 is CASSEEGRASSEQYF. The CDR3 nucleotides are TGTGCCAGCAGTGAAGAAGGGAGGGCTTCTAGCGAGCAGTACTTC. V is TRBV2 and J is TRBJ2-7; 7 nucleotides line up with TRBD2. Germline CDR1 and CDR2: SNHLY and FYNNEI. CDR3 length equals 15 residues. V lost 1 base to trimming and J lost 6 bases; unmatched junction nucleotides: 9.

This clone came up once. This rearrangement joins TRBV19 to TRBJ2-2, with TRBD1 matching 8 bases. CDR3 size: 14 residues. The germline V gene encodes CDR1 LNHDA and CDR2 SQIVND (reference sequence). V shed 10 bases, J shed 7 bases, and the junction held 11 bases outside the gene matches. The CDR3 sequence is CATSETGVGGELFF. The CDR3, as DNA: TGTGCCACGTCCGAGACAGGGGTTGGCGGGGAGCTGTTTTTT.